This TCR beta chain was recorded in a study of T cell repertoires in cytomegalovirus infection. TCRdb reprocessed the reads with MiXCR, giving one entry per CDR3 protein. The sample yields hundreds of thousands of distinct CDR3 sequences, about two fifths seen once. Concerning this clonotype itself: As yet, its antigen is unknown.

The sequences come from cultured PBMCs, collected from culture after CMV antigen stimulation. This clonotype was sampled from a human donor in good health (CMV status not recorded). Some clones in this sample may be carry-over from other donors' samples.

In DNA form, the CDR3 reads TGTGCCAGCAGCTTTCTCCCGGGGGAGCAGTTCTTC. Residues: CASSFLPGEQFF. This chain connects TRBV7-9 to TRBJ2-1; TRBD2 is a possible D gene (5 bases). Looked up from germline, CDR1 is SEHNR and CDR2 is FQNEAQ (reference sequence). Deletions cut 3 bases from V and 10 bases from J, with 10 bases between. The CDR3 runs to 12 residues.